The 32 T cell receptor beta chains below come from one sample, sequenced in a study of blood T cell repertoires in COVID-19. Measured with immunoSEQ multiplex PCR; TCRdb has only the in-frame clones, and not every one. The sample holds 250,000 to 300,000 clones, around 82% seen once. Sequencing was performed on peripheral blood. These receptors originate from an elderly man with acute or convalescent COVID-19.

CDR3 coding DNA: TGTGCCAGCAGCTTGAGGCTTAGCGGGAGCCAAGAGACCCAGTACTTC. This sequence encodes CASSLRLSGSQETQYF. The chain carries TRBV5-8 and TRBJ2-5, with 9 bases matching TRBD2. There are 16 residues in the CDR3. Germline CDR1 and CDR2: SGHTS and YDEGEE. J lost 1 base, V lost 1 base, and 5 bases had no gene match. The whole variable domain, filled in from reference TRBV5-8 and TRBJ2-5, reads EAGVTQSPTHLIKTRGQQATLRCSPISGHTSVYWYQQALGLGLQFLLWYDEGEERNRGNFPPRFSGRQFPNYSSELNVNALELEDSALYLCASSLRLSGSQETQYFGPGTRLLVL.

V gene TRBV5-6 combines with J gene TRBJ1-5, with 7 bases matching TRBD1. From germline, CDR1 is SGHDT and CDR2 YYEEEE. The CDR3 length is 15 residues. After removal of 4 bases from V and 4 bases from J, the junction contained 8 bases not matched to a gene. CDR3 sequence reads: CASSTQGQLNQPQHF. CDR3 in DNA: TGTGCCAGCAGCACCCAGGGACAGCTGAATCAGCCCCAGCATTTT.

The chain couples TRBV28 to TRBJ2-1; 8 bases are shared with TRBD1. The CDR3 consists of 12 residues. Trimming at V came to 3 bases and at J to 13 bases, leaving 5 bases not matched to a gene. The germline V gene has CDR1 MDHEN and CDR2 SYDVKM. DNA for the CDR3: TGTGCCAGCAGTTTTGGAGACAGGGGCCAGTTCTTC. This gives the protein CASSFGDRGQFF.

This chain links TRBV5-1 with TRBJ2-2, with TRBD2 identical over 11 bases. Germline-derived CDR1 and CDR2 are SGHRS and YFSETQ. J was trimmed by 6 bases and V by 4 bases; bases with no gene match: 5. CDR3 size: 15 residues. CDR3 amino acids: CASSTSGRRAGELFF. The CDR3 bases are TGCGCCAGCAGCACTAGCGGGAGAAGGGCCGGGGAGCTGTTTTTT.

This clone is a singleton in its sample. The DNA of the CDR3 is TGTGCCAGCAAGCGGGAGCTAAACCCGGATACGCAGTATTTT. Protein product: CASKRELNPDTQYF. The V call is TRBV6-5, the J call TRBJ2-3; TRBD2 matches at 8 bases. V was clipped by 7 bases and J by 6 bases; unmatched bases: 9. Germline V CDR1 and CDR2: MNHEY, SVGAGI. The CDR3 spans 14 residues.

The chain employs TRBV19 and TRBJ2-1; the D is unclear. The germline V and J ends were trimmed by 4 bases and 0 bases, with 7 bases remaining between them. This CDR3 comprises 14 residues. In germline, CDR1 is LNHDA, CDR2 SQIVND (reference sequence). The CDR3 nucleotides are TGTGCCAGTAGTAGCGATGGCTCCTACAATGAGCAGTTCTTC. This translates into CASSSDGSYNEQFF.

The chain couples TRBV4-1 to TRBJ2-5, with 12 bases matching TRBD1. Unmatched junction bases numbered 8, after V lost 4 bases and J lost 5 bases. The V gene's germline CDR1 is MGHRA and CDR2 YSYEKL. The CDR3 contains 16 residues. Here the CDR3 DNA reads TGCGCCAGCAGCCCGAGCGGGACAGGGGGCTGGGAGACCCAGTACTTC. This translates into CASSPSGTGGWETQYF.

The CDR3: CASSRVPLGQYNEQFF. CDR3 nucleotides: TGCGCCAGCAGCCGAGTACCGTTGGGACAGTACAATGAGCAGTTCTTC. The J gene is TRBJ2-1, the V gene TRBV5-1; 7 nucleotides line up with TRBD1. The germline CDR1 and CDR2 sequences are SGHRS and YFSETQ. The CDR3 has 16 residues. Trimming removed 4 bases from V and 4 bases from J; junction bases left unmatched: 11.

The chain couples TRBV7-8 to TRBJ1-6, with 9 bases fitting TRBD1. V trimming: 7 bases; J trimming: 9 bases; junction bases outside the gene matches: 10. The germline V gene has CDR1 SGHVS and CDR2 FQNEAQ. There are 15 residues in the CDR3. CDR3 region: CASTPQGARGSPLHF. The CDR3 DNA sequence: TGTGCCAGCACCCCACAGGGGGCCAGAGGTTCACCCCTCCACTTT.

The chain employs TRBV6-5 and TRBJ2-7, with 7 bases identical to TRBD1. V trimming: 0 bases; J trimming: 4 bases; junction bases outside the gene matches: 6. Germline assignment: CDR1 MNHEY and CDR2 SVGAGI. This CDR3 region has 15 residues. CDR3 in amino acids: CASSYSSQGVYEQYF. CDR3 DNA: TGTGCCAGCAGTTACTCTTCGCAGGGGGTGTACGAGCAGTACTTC.

V usage is TRBV19 and J usage is TRBJ1-2, with 7 positions matching TRBD1. The germline gives CDR1 LNHDA, CDR2 SQIVND (reference sequence). The CDR3 totals 14 residues. J was trimmed by 3 bases and V by 3 bases; bases with no gene match: 4. The DNA for the CDR3 is TGTGCCAGTAGTATTGTCGGGACAGACTATGGCTACACCTTC. It is translated as CASSIVGTDYGYTF.

This rearrangement joins TRBV10-2 to TRBJ2-1; TRBD2 matches 14 bases. Germline trimming cut 0 bases from V and 7 bases from J; bases unmatched to any gene: 8. The CDR3 consists of 18 residues. The germline gives CDR1 WSHSY, CDR2 SAAADI. The CDR3 DNA sequence: TGCGCCAGCAGTGAGTCATACAGGACTAGCGGGAGGAATAATGAGCAGTTCTTC. Amino acid sequence: CASSESYRTSGRNNEQFF.

This clone has just one count. The rearrangement uses TRBV19 and TRBJ1-2; D ambiguous. The V end was cut by 2 bases, the J end by 8 bases, with 15 bases between. The CDR3 is made up of 14 amino acids. Germline V gene sequence: CDR1 LNHDA, CDR2 SQIVND (reference sequence). The CDR3 region has the DNA TGTGCCAGTAGTATATCTTCTGAGACACACGGCTACACCTTC. Its protein is CASSISSETHGYTF.

The rearrangement uses TRBV5-5 and TRBJ2-1; D is perhaps TRBD1 (5 bases). From germline, CDR1 is SGHKS and CDR2 YYEKEE (reference sequence). With 0 bases removed from V and 2 bases from J, the gap between germline ends came to 9 bases. The CDR3 spans 15 residues. CDR3 residues: CASSLVWGPYNEQFF. Written as DNA, the CDR3 is TGTGCCAGCAGCTTGGTGTGGGGCCCCTACAATGAGCAGTTCTTC.

The chain links TRBV6-5 to TRBJ2-6; the D is unclear. This CDR3 has 16 residues. The germline CDR1 and CDR2 sequences are MNHEY and SVGAGI. V gave up 4 bases and J gave up 1 base, with 11 bases separating them. This CDR3 reads CASSSRSVSGANVLTF. CDR3 coding DNA: TGTGCCAGCAGTTCCCGATCGGTGTCTGGGGCCAACGTCCTGACTTTC.

This clone was detected once. The rearrangement uses TRBV28 and TRBJ1-4; D remains ambiguous. This CDR3 is built from 17 residues. Per germline, CDR1 MDHEN and CDR2 SYDVKM. V was pared by 3 bases and J by 0 bases, with 14 bases between. The CDR3 DNA reads as TGTGCCAGCAGTTTTCCAGGAAACCTTGCAACTAATGAAAAACTGTTTTTT. Encoded protein: CASSFPGNLATNEKLFF.

The CDR3 here is CASSELANSYNEQFF. CDR3 nucleotide sequence: TGTGCCAGCAGTGAGCTAGCGAACTCCTACAATGAGCAGTTCTTC. The chain employs TRBV2 and TRBJ2-1; weak D call: TRBD2 (6 bases). CDR1 is SNHLY and CDR2 is FYNNEI in the germline V gene. This CDR3 spans 15 amino acids. Trimming pared 3 bases from V and 0 bases from J, leaving 9 bases between.

The rearrangement links TRBV30 to TRBJ1-5; D ambiguous. Germline CDR1 reads GTSNPN; CDR2 reads SVGIG (reference sequence). Trimming took off 2 bases at V and 5 bases at J, with 7 bases between the two ends. The CDR3 sequence is 12 residues long. CDR3 DNA sequence: TGTGCCTGGAGTTTGGGCGATCAGCCCCAGCATTTT. Its protein is CAWSLGDQPQHF.

This clone showed up just a few times. One junction end disagrees with the germline gene, perhaps due to a read error. The genes are TRBV7-7 and TRBJ2-3, with TRBD1 matching over 9 bases. Germline V lookup: CDR1 SSHAT, CDR2 FNYEAQ (reference sequence). The CDR3 contains 17 residues. CDR3 sequence: CASSQLSQGATADTQYF. The DNA for the CDR3 is TGTGCTAGCAGCCAACTCTCACAGGGGGCGACCGCAGATACGCAGTATTTT.

This clone came up once. The V and J genes are TRBV3-1 (or the pseudogene TRBV3-2) and TRBJ1-6, with 9 bases that match TRBD1. Unmatched junction bases numbered 4, after V lost 1 base and J lost 9 bases. The CDR3 runs 15 residues. Germline CDR1 and CDR2: LGHDT and YNNKEL (reference sequence). The CDR3 bases are TGTGCCAGCAGCCAAGGAGGGACAGGGAGTTCACCCCTCCACTTT. Residues: CASSQGGTGSSPLHF.

The genes are TRBV5-1 and TRBJ1-6; D ambiguous. The CDR3 totals 12 residues. V was cut by 0 bases and J by 9 bases, with 4 bases left in between. Germline values: CDR1 SGHRS, CDR2 YFSETQ. CDR3 sequence: CASSLVGSPLHF. The CDR3 DNA is TGCGCCAGCAGCTTGGTCGGTTCACCCCTCCACTTT.

The gene calls are TRBV11-2 and TRBJ1-2, with TRBD1 identical over 7 bases. Germline lookup yields CDR1 SGHAT and CDR2 FQNNGV. This CDR3 spans 14 amino acids. V gave up 4 bases and J gave up 8 bases; unmatched junction bases: 10. In DNA, the CDR3 is TGTGCCAGCAGCTCGAATCAGGGGGTAGCGGGCTACACCTTC. It encodes CASSSNQGVAGYTF.

This sequence joins TRBV5-4 and TRBJ2-3, with 11 positions matching TRBD2. CDR3 size: 16 residues. With V trimmed by 2 bases and J by 2 bases, 4 bases remained unmatched. The germline V gene has CDR1 SGHNT and CDR2 YYREEE (reference sequence). CDR3 bases: TGTGCCAGCAGCTTATTGACTAGCGGGGTCACAGATACGCAGTATTTT. Protein product: CASSLLTSGVTDTQYF.

This clone was counted only a few times. V gene TRBV19 combines with J gene TRBJ1-2; D not resolved. CDR3 length: 14 residues. V was pared by 4 bases and J by 8 bases, with 17 bases between. Germline values: CDR1 LNHDA, CDR2 SQIVND (reference sequence). The CDR3 region has the DNA TGTGCCAGTAGTACGGCCGGGAGCCCATGGGGCTACACCTTC. This encodes CASSTAGSPWGYTF.

As to this clone: The junction does not match germline at one end; this may be a read error. This rearrangement joins TRBV5-8 to TRBJ1-2; 8 positions agree with TRBD1. The CDR3 spans 13 residues. Germline V lookup: CDR1 SGHTS, CDR2 YDEGEE. CDR3 protein: CASSLGQGARTDF. The CDR3 DNA sequence: TGTGCCAGCAGCTTGGGGCAGGGGGCGCGGACTGACTTC.

Only a few counts were recorded for this clone. The rearrangement joins TRBV19 to TRBJ2-3, with TRBD2 identical over 9 bases. The CDR3 sequence is 15 residues long. J was trimmed by 6 bases and V by 3 bases; bases with no gene match: 7. CDR1 is LNHDA and CDR2 is SQIVND in the germline V gene (reference sequence). CDR3 sequence reads: CASSMPSGGRDTQYF. DNA of the CDR3: TGTGCCAGTAGTATGCCCAGCGGGGGGAGGGATACGCAGTATTTT. Looking up the rest from reference TRBV19 and TRBJ2-3 gives the full variable domain: DGGITQSPKYLFRKEGQNVTLSCEQNLNHDAMYWYRQDPGQGLRLIYYSQIVNDFQKGDIAEGYSVSREKKESFPLTVTSAQKNPTAFYLCASSMPSGGRDTQYFGPGTRLTVL.

The chain carries TRBV28 and TRBJ2-3; the match to TRBD2 covers 11 bases. J lost 6 bases, V lost 8 bases, and 10 bases had no gene match. CDR3 length equals 15 residues. The germline V gene encodes CDR1 MDHEN and CDR2 SYDVKM. For the CDR3, the DNA is TGTGCCAGCGGGCTGGTAGCGGGAGGGGGGGATACGCAGTATTTT. Its translation: CASGLVAGGGDTQYF.

The V and J genes are TRBV6-1 and TRBJ2-1; 9 bases match TRBD2. CDR1 MNHNS and CDR2 SASEGT come from the germline V gene. The CDR3 totals 15 residues. The V gene end was trimmed by 2 bases and the J gene end by 9 bases; junction bases not matched to a gene: 8. Here the CDR3 DNA reads TGTGCCAGCAGTGAATCGGCGGGGGGGCTCCGTGAGCAGTTCTTC. Translating gives CASSESAGGLREQFF.

This chain uses TRBV5-4 with TRBJ2-5; D may be TRBD2 (5 bases). V lost 6 bases and J 4 bases, leaving 13 bases between the germline ends. CDR1 and CDR2 (germline): SGHNT, YYREEE (reference sequence). The CDR3 sequence is 13 residues long. CDR3 loop: CASKTTSGETQYF. CDR3 nucleotides: TGTGCCAGCAAGACCACTAGTGGAGAGACCCAGTACTTC.

V is TRBV7-2 and J is TRBJ2-7, with D tentatively TRBD2 (5 bases). In germline, CDR1 is SGHTA, CDR2 FQGNSA. Trimming took off 1 base at V and 6 bases at J, with 10 bases between the two ends. CDR3 size: 13 residues. The CDR3 DNA is TGTGCCAGCAGCTTAGAGTCGGGATTCGAGCAGTACTTC. It is translated as CASSLESGFEQYF.

The rearrangement uses TRBV11-1 and TRBJ2-6; 7 nucleotides match TRBD1. Germline CDR1 reads SGHAT; CDR2 reads FQDESV (reference sequence). Trimming cost V 8 bases and J 1 base; bases outside gene matches: 8. The CDR3 length is 16 residues. The CDR3 spells CASQTGPTSGANVLTF. The CDR3 region has the DNA TGTGCCAGCCAGACAGGGCCCACTTCTGGGGCCAACGTCCTGACTTTC.

The chain joins TRBV5-1 to TRBJ2-5, with 10 positions matching TRBD2. There are 15 residues in the CDR3. V was clipped by 3 bases and J by 5 bases; unmatched bases: 7. Germline V gene lookup returns CDR1 SGHRS and CDR2 YFSETQ. CDR3: CASSSGAGGVETQYF. CDR3 sequence (DNA): TGCGCCAGCAGCTCGGGAGCGGGAGGGGTGGAGACCCAGTACTTC.